This T cell receptor beta chain was documented in a study of tumor-infiltrating lymphocytes in primary liver carcinoma. Study at large: The neoplasms were of stage T1-T3 N0M0, with dimensions of 4.2 to 10 cm across.

The template, approximately 500 ng total RNA, yielded TCR beta cDNA made with a constant-region primer. Investigators got TCR beta libraries out of three nested multiplex PCR rounds, done with slightly modified ARM-PCR. Running 10 cycles apiece, the first two PCR rounds relied on TRBV1-TRBV30 forward primers together with a C-beta reverse primer. From the multiplex PCR reads, TCRdb called clonotypes with MiXCR, one entry per CDR3 protein. The data show roughly 36,000 distinct CDR3 sequences, 75% seen once. About this clonotype itself: Its target is unknown. Its ends do not fully match the called genes, so a read error is possible.

Germline CDR1 ENHRY, CDR2 SYGVKD. The CDR3 totals 18 residues. Study-wide results and limits: Compared with blood, tumor repertoires held significantly more in their top 250 clones.

Without any cell sorting, roughly 20-32 mg of bulk tissue yielded co-extracted RNA and DNA. Patients were chronically HBV-infected and treatment-naive. The sample taken for sequencing was tumor-adjacent normal liver tissue. This receptor was obtained from a middle-aged man with primary liver carcinoma and hepatitis B virus infection. The V and J genes are TRBV10-3 and TRBJ2-3; 9 bases match TRBD2. The CDR3 is CTISASSMSSGDTDTQYF. The CDR3 DNA reads TGTACCATCAGTGCATCCTCAATGTCTAGCGGGGACACAGATACGCAGTATTTT.